These 27 T cell receptor beta chains were sequenced from one sample in a study of shared clonotypes between healthy human individuals. Clones were sequenced by immunoSEQ multiplex PCR, and TCRdb holds only the in-frame ones, with some missing. The data hold 520,000 or so clones, with 60% to 85% observed a single time. The sequenced material came from PBMCs. These receptors were obtained from a woman between 40 and 55 years old in good health. Some clones in this sample may be carry-over from other donors' samples.

The chain recombines TRBV6-4 with TRBJ2-1, with TRBD2 matching 11 bases. Germline loops: CDR1 MRHNA, CDR2 SNTAGT. With 5 bases clipped from V and 7 bases from J, the junction kept 13 bases outside the gene matches. CDR3 size: 17 residues. The CDR3 coding sequence is TGTGCCAGCAGTCGGGTTGTGCTAGCGGGAGGCCGAAATGAGCAGTTCTTC. It yields the protein CASSRVVLAGGRNEQFF.

The chain recombines TRBV15 with TRBJ2-1; tentative D call: TRBD1 (5 bases). Per the germline V gene, CDR1 is LNHNV and CDR2 is YYDKDF (reference sequence). There are 16 residues in the CDR3. V was pared by 1 base and J by 7 bases, with 17 bases between. Here the CDR3 DNA reads TGTGCCACCAGCAGAGGGTCCGGGCAGGGCCGAAATGAGCAGTTCTTC. Amino acids: CATSRGSGQGRNEQFF. The complete variable domain, with remaining parts taken from reference TRBV15 and TRBJ2-1, reads DAMVIQNPRYQVTQFGKPVTLSCSQTLNHNVMYWYQQKSSQAPKLLFHYYDKDFNNEADTPDNFQSRRPNTSFCFLDIRSPGLGDTAMYLCATSRGSGQGRNEQFFGPGTRLTVL.

This rearrangement joins TRBV6-5 to TRBJ2-7; D gene ambiguous. CDR1 is MNHEY and CDR2 is SVGAGI in the germline V gene. CDR3 length: 15 residues. V shed 4 bases and J shed 3 bases, with 16 bases lying between them. The CDR3, as DNA: TGTGCCAGCAGTTCCCTACAGCTCTTCTACTACGAGCAGTACTTC. It encodes CASSSLQLFYYEQYF.

V usage is TRBV10-2 and J usage is TRBJ1-2; D remains ambiguous. The germline V gene encodes CDR1 WSHSY and CDR2 SAAADI. V lost 3 bases and J lost 2, with 4 bases in between. The CDR3 has 12 residues. The CDR3 bases are TGCGCCAGCAGTGACAGAAACTATGGCTACACCTTC. As protein: CASSDRNYGYTF.

The chain couples TRBV19 to TRBJ1-1; 8 bases fit TRBD1. CDR1 LNHDA and CDR2 SQIVND come from the germline V gene (reference sequence). V lost 4 bases and J lost 1; bases outside the gene matches: 8. This CDR3 comprises 16 residues. CDR3 sequence (DNA): TGTGCCAGTAGTAATAGTGCCGGACAGGGGAACACTGAAGCTTTCTTT. This encodes CASSNSAGQGNTEAFF.

CDR3 nucleotides: TGCGCCAGCAGGCAAACTAGCGGGAGGAAGGATACGCAGTATTTT. Its translation: CASRQTSGRKDTQYF. J is TRBJ2-3 and V is TRBV4-1; 12 nucleotides line up with TRBD2. V was pared by 6 bases and J by 6 bases, with 7 bases of the junction left unmatched. The CDR3 is 15 residues long. Germline-derived CDR1 and CDR2 are MGHRA and YSYEKL.

V usage is TRBV28 and J usage is TRBJ1-4; a weak D match, TRBD1 (5 bases). The V gene lost 1 base and the J gene lost 8 bases, with 17 bases spanning the gap. The CDR3 extends over 16 amino acids. Germline CDR1 is MDHEN and CDR2 is SYDVKM. CDR3 bases: TGTGCCAGCAGTTTATCTGGGGGAACCGCTCTGGAAAAACTGTTTTTT. Its protein is CASSLSGGTALEKLFF.

Concerning this clone itself: The identical CDR3 is also encoded by other nucleotide sequences in the sample. The rearrangement links TRBV2 to TRBJ2-1, with 11 bases lining up with TRBD2. The CDR3 runs to 14 residues. The ends lost 6 bases at V and 4 bases at J; junction bases unmatched: 2. The germline V gene encodes CDR1 SNHLY and CDR2 FYNNEI. The CDR3 nucleotides read TGTGCCAGCAGAGGGACTAGCGGATACAATGAGCAGTTCTTC. This encodes CASRGTSGYNEQFF. The full variable domain, in which reference TRBV2 and TRBJ2-1 provide the parts outside the CDR3, is EPEVTQTPSHQVTQMGQEVILRCVPISNHLYFYWYRQILGQKVEFLVSFYNNEISEKSEIFDDQFSVERPDGSNFTLKIRSTKLEDSAMYFCASRGTSGYNEQFFGPGTRLTVL.

This chain links TRBV30 with TRBJ2-7; 12 positions agree with TRBD2. The CDR3 spans 13 residues. CDR1 GTSNPN and CDR2 SVGIG come from the germline V gene (reference sequence). V lost 4 bases, J lost 5 bases, and 3 bases stayed unmatched. The CDR3, as DNA: TGTGCCTGGAAAAGACTAGCGGGAGACGAGCAGTACTTC. Amino acid sequence: CAWKRLAGDEQYF.

This rearrangement joins TRBV6-5 to TRBJ1-1, with TRBD1 as a possible D gene (5 bases). This CDR3 is 14 amino acids long. The germline V gene has CDR1 MNHEY and CDR2 SVGAGI. Trimming shortened V by 6 bases and J by 0 bases, and 11 bases separated the two germline ends. CDR3 loop: CASRKGTLNTEAFF. In DNA form, the CDR3 reads TGTGCCAGCAGGAAGGGGACCTTGAACACTGAAGCTTTCTTT.

This rearrangement joins TRBV2 to TRBJ1-5; 12 nucleotides line up with TRBD1. The V segment lost 5 bases and the J segment 16 bases; nucleotides outside the gene matches: 12. From germline, CDR1 is SNHLY and CDR2 FYNNEI. The CDR3 is 14 residues long. The CDR3 loop reads CASSSGTGGAKGHF. The CDR3 DNA reads TGTGCCAGCAGTTCCGGGACAGGGGGCGCAAAGGGACATTTT.

This chain uses TRBV18 with TRBJ2-7, with a weak D call TRBD1 (6 bases). This CDR3 has 15 residues. With 5 bases removed from V and 6 bases from J, the gap between germline ends came to 20 bases. Germline V CDR1 and CDR2: KGHSH, LQKENI. The CDR3 is CASSANTGPGREQYF. The CDR3 DNA follows: TGTGCCAGCTCAGCGAATACAGGGCCGGGGCGCGAGCAGTACTTC.

This clone was counted a few times. V usage is TRBV4-1 and J usage is TRBJ2-1; D is ambiguous. The CDR3 covers 16 residues. V dropped 1 base and J dropped 1 base, with 11 bases sitting between them. Germline loops: CDR1 MGHRA, CDR2 YSYEKL. The CDR3 region has the DNA TGCGCCAGCAGCCAAGCATCTTCGGTTTCCTACAATGAGCAGTTCTTC. Its protein is CASSQASSVSYNEQFF.

The rearrangement joins TRBV5-1 to TRBJ2-4; 7 nucleotides agree with TRBD1. The V gene's germline CDR1 is SGHRS and CDR2 YFSETQ. The CDR3 is 16 amino acids. The trim removed 4 bases at V and 0 bases at J, leaving 7 bases unmatched. CDR3 bases: TGCGCCAGCAGCGTGGGACAGCCACTAGCCAAAAACATTCAGTACTTC. It translates to CASSVGQPLAKNIQYF.

This clone was detected once. This chain uses TRBV4-3 with TRBJ2-1; 13 nucleotides align to TRBD2. The CDR3 has 19 residues. With V trimmed by 0 bases and J by 0 bases, 5 bases remained unmatched. Per germline, CDR1 LGHNA and CDR2 YSLEER. CDR3 region: CASSQDGLAGVPSYNEQFF. The CDR3 DNA follows: TGCGCCAGCAGCCAAGACGGACTAGCGGGAGTCCCCTCCTACAATGAGCAGTTCTTC.

This chain links TRBV5-4 with TRBJ2-2, with 7 bases fitting TRBD1. The V segment lost 6 bases and the J segment 2 bases; nucleotides outside the gene matches: 7. Germline V CDR1 and CDR2: SGHNT, YYREEE (reference sequence). This CDR3 is 15 amino acids long. CDR3 nucleotide sequence: TGTGCCAGCAATCGACAGGGTTATAACACCGGGGAGCTGTTTTTT. It yields the protein CASNRQGYNTGELFF.

Worth noting for this clone: Other nucleotide sequences in the sample specify the same CDR3. The chain employs TRBV7-2 and TRBJ1-1, with D uncertain. Trimming removed 3 bases at V and 11 bases at J, with 13 bases between. This CDR3 has 12 amino acids. Per germline, CDR1 SGHTA and CDR2 FQGNSA. The CDR3 sequence is CASSFPGREAFF. The CDR3 DNA reads TGTGCCAGCAGCTTTCCGGGAAGAGAGGCTTTCTTT.

This chain connects TRBV19 to TRBJ2-2; the D gene is possibly TRBD2 (7 bases). The germline gives CDR1 LNHDA, CDR2 SQIVND (reference sequence). This CDR3 has 15 residues. V was pared by 8 bases and J by 6 bases, with 19 bases between. Here the CDR3 reads CASQKGRGGSGELFF. The CDR3 DNA follows: TGTGCCAGTCAAAAGGGCAGGGGAGGGTCCGGGGAGCTGTTTTTT. Filled out from reference TRBV19 and TRBJ2-2, the complete variable domain reads DGGITQSPKYLFRKEGQNVTLSCEQNLNHDAMYWYRQDPGQGLRLIYYSQIVNDFQKGDIAEGYSVSREKKESFPLTVTSAQKNPTAFYLCASQKGRGGSGELFFGEGSRLTVL.

V gene TRBV10-3 combines with J gene TRBJ2-1; 7 positions agree with TRBD2. Trimming cost V 4 bases and J 9 bases; bases outside gene matches: 9. The CDR3 length is 14 residues. Germline V gives CDR1 ENHRY, CDR2 SYGVKD. The CDR3 nucleotides read TGTGCCATCAGTGCGGGCGGGAGTAGGGGTGAGCAGTTCTTC. This gives the protein CAISAGGSRGEQFF.

The chain recombines TRBV7-5 with TRBJ1-5; TRBD1, the D gene given by the table, was not confirmed from the DNA. TRBV7-5 is a pseudogene locus. The CDR3 spans 14 residues. In nucleotides, the CDR3 is TGTGCCAGAAGCTTACAGGCTAGCAATCAGCCCCAGCATTTT. This codes for CARSLQASNQPQHF.

The chain links TRBV7-3 to TRBJ2-1; 8 positions match TRBD1. Germline CDR1 reads SGHTA; CDR2 reads FQGTGA. Germline trimming cut 5 bases from V and 4 bases from J; bases unmatched to any gene: 7. The CDR3 loop spans 15 amino acids. The CDR3 DNA is TGTGCCAGCAGCCAGGACGGACAGGGATACAATGAGCAGTTCTTC. Its translation: CASSQDGQGYNEQFF.

This chain uses TRBV18 with TRBJ2-5, with D hard to call. The end of the DNA fits TRBJ2-7 better, so the J call may be wrong. Germline V gives CDR1 KGHSH, CDR2 LQKENI. This CDR3 is 14 amino acids long. CDR3 protein: CASSPTWSSYEQYF. The CDR3 region has the DNA TGTGCCAGCTCACCCACTTGGAGCTCCTACGAGCAGTACTTC.

V usage is TRBV28 and J usage is TRBJ1-2; maybe TRBD1 (6 bases). V shed 5 bases and J shed 4 bases, with 11 bases lying between them. This CDR3 comprises 13 residues. Germline V lookup: CDR1 MDHEN, CDR2 SYDVKM. The CDR3 sequence is CASSARGLYGYTF. In DNA form, the CDR3 reads TGTGCCAGCAGTGCCAGGGGCCTCTATGGCTACACCTTC.

The chain couples TRBV28 to TRBJ1-2; the D gene is possibly TRBD1 (6 bases). Trimming stripped 3 bases from V and 0 bases from J, with 14 bases between. Germline values: CDR1 MDHEN, CDR2 SYDVKM. The CDR3 has 16 residues. As DNA, the CDR3 is TGTGCCAGCAGTTTCCCTGACAGGAGAGCTAACTATGGCTACACCTTC. It encodes CASSFPDRRANYGYTF.

The CDR3 spells CASSAQPDRGQGETQYF. The CDR3 DNA is TGTGCCAGCAGTGCCCAACCAGACAGGGGGCAAGGGGAGACCCAGTACTTC. This chain uses TRBV6-1 with TRBJ2-5, with TRBD1 matching 10 bases. Germline assignment: CDR1 MNHNS and CDR2 SASEGT. The CDR3 has 17 amino acids. V lost 4 bases to trimming and J lost 5 bases; unmatched junction nucleotides: 13.

About this clone: Other DNA sequences of this sample code for an identical CDR3. The rearrangement links TRBV5-1 to TRBJ2-5; D is uncertain. The germline V gene has CDR1 SGHRS and CDR2 YFSETQ. Trimming stripped 4 bases from V and 2 bases from J, with 9 bases between. The length of the CDR3 is 13 residues. CDR3 DNA: TGCGCCAGCAGCCGTACCGTACAAGAGACCCAGTACTTC. It is translated as CASSRTVQETQYF.

The V call is TRBV5-6, the J call TRBJ1-1; perhaps TRBD1 as D (5 bases). CDR3 length: 17 residues. Germline values: CDR1 SGHDT, CDR2 YYEEEE. Trimming cost V 2 bases and J 4 bases, with 21 bases left between them. The CDR3 DNA is TGTGCCAGCAGCTTCGGGGCTACCCTAAATGTATTCACTGAAGCTTTCTTT. It codes for CASSFGATLNVFTEAFF.